Listed here is a single T cell receptor (beta chain). Its antigen has not been determined. Including cysteine and phenylalanine, the CDR3 has 12 amino acids. The nucleotide record is missing. CDR1 and CDR2, per the germline V gene (reference sequence), are DFQATT and SNEGSKA. These data come from a study of T cells expressing NK-cell markers (dated by TCRdb to 2018 to 2020). Looking at the study overall: In sorted CD3+CD56+NKG2C+, CD3+CD56+NKG2C- and CD3+CD56-NKG2C+ T-cell subsets from several donors, TCR beta-chain repertoires were profiled. Most of the eight sequenced donors were HCMV-seropositive and one was HCMV-seronegative. All eight donors whose samples were sequenced were randomly selected healthy volunteers, three of them men and five women. The libraries were sequenced on Illumina HiSeq 2000/2500, MiSeq or NextSeq, producing 2 x 150 bp reads. Study-wide findings and limitations: Those dominant clonotypes were again the most abundant among CD3+CD56-NKG2C+ cells in several donors, at about 28.3-60.1%. It remained unclear whether the expanded NKG2C-expressing T cell clones were specific for HCMV antigens. In more than five donors, the dominant CD3+CD56+NKG2C+ clonotypes were found to rank among the top 10 CD8+ clonotypes and to make up about 1.0-8% of CD8+ T cells.

The instrument given in TCRdb is Illumina HiSeq 2000. TCR beta cDNA libraries were made by 5'RACE template switching that added a universal primer site and unique molecular identifiers. cDNA synthesis was primed from the TCR beta constant segment, followed by two successive PCR amplification steps. In the original analysis: MIGEC was used to demultiplex reads and group reads by UMI, and MiTCR was used to assemble and quantify clonotypes. Only TCR cDNA sequences supported by at least two reads were kept to exclude erroneous sequences. The tcR package was used for downstream repertoire analysis, and clonotypes were matched between fractions using CDR3 nucleotide sequence together with V segment. Antigen specificity was annotated against VDJdb with VDJmatch, allowing one amino acid substitution in CDR3. TCRdb reprocessed the reads; each CDR3 protein sequence makes one entry, and DNA is unavailable. The V and J calls and clone size come from TCRdb's table, not from the authors' own analysis. This sample's records show approximately 550,000 distinct CDR3 sequences. The ten largest clones represent roughly 3.5% of the sample.

To determine HCMV serostatus, a commercial ELISA kit was used to detect HCMV-specific IgG in serum. Peripheral blood mononuclear cells were isolated from blood by Ficoll density gradient centrifugation. The source material was blood T cells: a sorted CD56 or NKG2C T cell subset, CD4+ or CD8+ T cells, or bulk PBMC T cells (not recorded which). The source is a man younger than 35 in good health. Donor details come from another sample of the same person, matched by shared clones. The V gene is TRBV20-1 and the J gene is TRBJ1-5. The CDR3 protein: CSASRNNQPQHF.